This TCR beta chain was profiled in a study of sequential checkpoint blockade in melanoma. As for the study in general: Randomization was 1:1 between first-line nivolumab→ipilimumab and ipilimumab→nivolumab. Each arm's sequence ended with maintenance nivolumab.

The sample's treatment: randomized to nivolumab then ipilimumab (arm A) or the reverse (arm B). DNA-damaging chemotherapy had not been given to any patient beforehand. Live CD3+CD8+ CD19− CD56− cells were sorted from PBMCs. Repertoires were generated with immunoSEQ multiplex PCR, while TCRdb's copy carries only in-frame clones and drops some. The data contain 10,000 to 11,000 clones, around 80% of them singletons. The clonotype was recovered from a human donor with melanoma. The material sequenced was CD8+ T cells sorted from blood (inferred from file names), taken from a patient given nivolumab and ipilimumab in sequence.

Written as DNA, the CDR3 is TGTGCCAGCAGTCCCTCGAGAGGTCTCAATCAGCCCCAGCATTTT. It codes for CASSPSRGLNQPQHF. The chain links TRBV6-5 to TRBJ1-5; no definite D call. V gave up 5 bases and J gave up 3 bases, with 14 bases separating them. This CDR3 comprises 15 residues. The germline gives CDR1 MNHEY, CDR2 SVGAGI.